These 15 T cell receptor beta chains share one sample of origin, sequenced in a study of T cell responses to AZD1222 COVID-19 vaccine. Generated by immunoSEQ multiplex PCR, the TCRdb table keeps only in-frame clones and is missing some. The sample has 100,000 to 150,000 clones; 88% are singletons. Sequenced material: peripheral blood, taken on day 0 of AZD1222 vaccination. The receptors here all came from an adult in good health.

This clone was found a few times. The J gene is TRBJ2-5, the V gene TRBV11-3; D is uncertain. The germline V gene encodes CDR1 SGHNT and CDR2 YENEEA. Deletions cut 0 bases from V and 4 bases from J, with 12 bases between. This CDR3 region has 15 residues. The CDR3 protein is CASSLDSGYLETQYF. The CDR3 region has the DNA TGTGCCAGCAGCTTAGATTCTGGCTACCTAGAGACCCAGTACTTC. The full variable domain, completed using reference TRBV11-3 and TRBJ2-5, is EAGVVQSPRYKIIEKKQPVAFWCNPISGHNTLYWYLQNLGQGPELLIRYENEEAVDDSQLPKDRFSAERLKGVDSTLKIQPAELGDSAVYLCASSLDSGYLETQYFGPGTRLLVL.

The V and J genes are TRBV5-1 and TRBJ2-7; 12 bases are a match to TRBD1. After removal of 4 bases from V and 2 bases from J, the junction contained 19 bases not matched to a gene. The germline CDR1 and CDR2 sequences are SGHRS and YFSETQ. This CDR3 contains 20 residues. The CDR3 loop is CASSPDGTGGLKRYAYEQYF. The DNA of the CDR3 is TGCGCCAGCAGCCCGGATGGGACAGGGGGCCTAAAGCGGTATGCCTACGAGCAGTACTTC.

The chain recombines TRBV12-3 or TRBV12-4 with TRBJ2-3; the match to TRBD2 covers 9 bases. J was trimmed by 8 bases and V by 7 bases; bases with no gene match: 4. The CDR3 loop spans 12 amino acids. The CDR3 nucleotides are TGTGCCAGCAAGGCGGGAGGGGCTACGCAGTATTTT. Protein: CASKAGGATQYF.

In DNA, the CDR3 is TGTGCCAGGACACTAACGCAGGGACGGCACCTCTATGGCTACACCTTC. Protein: CARTLTQGRHLYGYTF. The V call is TRBV19, the J call TRBJ1-2; a weak D match, TRBD1 (5 bases). The CDR3 loop spans 16 amino acids. Looked up from germline, CDR1 is LNHDA and CDR2 is SQIVND (reference sequence). V lost 9 bases, J lost 4 bases, and 24 bases lay in between. Together with reference TRBV19 and TRBJ1-2, the CDR3 gives the full variable domain: DGGITQSPKYLFRKEGQNVTLSCEQNLNHDAMYWYRQDPGQGLRLIYYSQIVNDFQKGDIAEGYSVSREKKESFPLTVTSAQKNPTAFYLCARTLTQGRHLYGYTFGSGTRLTVV.

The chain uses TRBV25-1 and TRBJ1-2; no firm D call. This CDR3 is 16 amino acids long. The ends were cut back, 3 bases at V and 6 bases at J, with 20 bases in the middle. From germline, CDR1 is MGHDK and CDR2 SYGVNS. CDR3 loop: CASSETRGVRVNGYTF. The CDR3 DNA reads TGTGCCAGCAGTGAGACACGTGGGGTGAGAGTCAATGGCTACACCTTC.

The CDR3: CASSVGAGGYEQYF. As DNA, the CDR3 is TGTGCCAGCAGCGTAGGGGCAGGGGGCTACGAGCAGTACTTC. The V call is TRBV9, the J call TRBJ2-7; 7 nucleotides match TRBD1. The V and J ends lost 0 bases and 3 bases, in that order; junction bases with no gene match: 3. This CDR3 has 14 residues. Germline V gene sequence: CDR1 SGDLS, CDR2 YYNGEE.

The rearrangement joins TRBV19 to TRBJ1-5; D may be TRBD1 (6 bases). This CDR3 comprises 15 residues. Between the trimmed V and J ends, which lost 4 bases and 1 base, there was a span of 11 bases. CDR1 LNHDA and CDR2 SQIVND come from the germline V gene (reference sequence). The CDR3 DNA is TGTGCCAGTAGTACCGGGGGGGGCAGCAATCAGCCCCAGCATTTT. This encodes CASSTGGGSNQPQHF.

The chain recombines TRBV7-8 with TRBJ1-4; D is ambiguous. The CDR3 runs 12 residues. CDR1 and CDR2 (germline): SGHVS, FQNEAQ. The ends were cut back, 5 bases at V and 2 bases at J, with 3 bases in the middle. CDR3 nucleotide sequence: TGTGCCAGCAGCCCCACTAATGAAAAACTGTTTTTT. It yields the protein CASSPTNEKLFF.

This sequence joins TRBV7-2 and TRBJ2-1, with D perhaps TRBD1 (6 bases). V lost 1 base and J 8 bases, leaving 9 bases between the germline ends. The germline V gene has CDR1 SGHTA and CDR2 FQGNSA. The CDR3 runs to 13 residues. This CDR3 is CASSLGRGDEQFF. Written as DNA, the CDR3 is TGTGCCAGCAGCTTAGGCAGGGGAGATGAGCAGTTCTTC. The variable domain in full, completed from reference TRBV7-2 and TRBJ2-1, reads GAGVSQSPSNKVTEKGKDVELRCDPISGHTALYWYRQSLGQGLEFLIYFQGNSAPDKSGLPSDRFSAERTGGSVSTLTIQRTQQEDSAVYLCASSLGRGDEQFFGPGTRLTVL.

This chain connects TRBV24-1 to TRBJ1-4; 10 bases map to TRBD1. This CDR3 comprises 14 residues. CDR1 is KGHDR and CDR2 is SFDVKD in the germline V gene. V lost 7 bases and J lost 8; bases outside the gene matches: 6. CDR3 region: CATRGTGETEKLFF. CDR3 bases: TGTGCCACCAGAGGGACAGGGGAGACCGAAAAACTGTTTTTT.

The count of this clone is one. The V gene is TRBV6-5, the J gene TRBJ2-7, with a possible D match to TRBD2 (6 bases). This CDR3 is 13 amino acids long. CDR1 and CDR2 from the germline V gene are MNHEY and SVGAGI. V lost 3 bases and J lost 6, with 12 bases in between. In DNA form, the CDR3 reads TGTGCCAGCAGTTATACGGGGGAGCGCGAGCAGTACTTC. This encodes CASSYTGEREQYF.

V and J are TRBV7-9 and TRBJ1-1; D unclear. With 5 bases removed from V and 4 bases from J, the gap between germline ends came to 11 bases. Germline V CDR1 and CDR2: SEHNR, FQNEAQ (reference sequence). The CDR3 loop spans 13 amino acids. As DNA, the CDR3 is TGTGCCAGCAGCCGCGACATTTTCACTGAAGCTTTCTTT. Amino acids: CASSRDIFTEAFF.

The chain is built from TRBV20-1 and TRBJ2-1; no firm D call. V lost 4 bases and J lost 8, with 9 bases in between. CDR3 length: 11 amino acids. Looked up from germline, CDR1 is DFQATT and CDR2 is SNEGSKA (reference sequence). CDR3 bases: TGCAGTGCTATGGTTCTCGATGAGCAGTTCTTC. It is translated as CSAMVLDEQFF.

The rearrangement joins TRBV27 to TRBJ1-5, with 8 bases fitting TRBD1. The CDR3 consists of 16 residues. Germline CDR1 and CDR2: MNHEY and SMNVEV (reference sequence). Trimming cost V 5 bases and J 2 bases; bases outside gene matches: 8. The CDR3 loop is CASSPLTGARNQPQHF. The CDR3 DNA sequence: TGTGCCAGCAGTCCTCTGACAGGGGCCCGCAATCAGCCCCAGCATTTT.

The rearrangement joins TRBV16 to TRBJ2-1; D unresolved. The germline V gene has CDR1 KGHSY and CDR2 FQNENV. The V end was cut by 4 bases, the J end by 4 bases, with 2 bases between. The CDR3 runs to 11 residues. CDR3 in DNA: TGTGCCAGCAGCCGATACAATGAGCAGTTCTTC. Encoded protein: CASSRYNEQFF.